This TCR beta chain was sequenced for a study of cytomegalovirus exposure and HLA in healthy donors. Study outcomes and limitations: Upon later analysis, HLA-associated TCR beta chains proved more clonally expanded than other, equally common chains. The records held CMV serostatus as the only immune exposure information. Later work associated roughly 17,000 TCR beta sequences with HLA alleles at 0.05 false discovery rate.

The germline V gene encodes CDR1 LNHDA and CDR2 SQIVND (reference sequence). Between the trimmed V and J ends, which lost 4 bases and 4 bases, there was a span of 13 bases. The CDR3 is 14 residues long. PCR primers comprised 60 Vbeta and 13 Jbeta primers. Profiling relied on immunoSEQ multiplex PCR, and the TCRdb table lists in-frame clones only, not all of them. The sample shows about 160,000 clones, more than 80% of them seen only once. About this clone: Its antigen is as yet unknown.

The sample comprised PBMCs. The receptor comes from a young woman in good health and CMV-seropositive. The V and J genes are TRBV19 and TRBJ1-2, with D tentatively TRBD1 (6 bases). For the CDR3, the DNA is TGTGCCAGTAGTAGGGGCGACAGGTCCTATGGCTACACCTTC. It codes for CASSRGDRSYGYTF.